By frequency in the sample, the clone carrying this T cell receptor (beta chain) is medium-sized. These data are taken from a study of spatial heterogeneity in lung cancer. The CDR3 has 13 amino acids. Germline CDR1 and CDR2: SGHTA and FQGNSA. Trimming at V came to 5 bases and at J to 7 bases, leaving 8 bases not matched to a gene. This sample's time point: sample taken at primary tumor resection. The sequenced material consisted of unsorted whole RNA from tumor, nontumor lung or frozen PBMC. Samples were obtained from 70 or so donors, all untreated early-stage non-small cell lung cancer patients. Every cDNA TCR molecule received its own unique molecular identifier. TCRdb analysed the 5' RACE reads with MiXCR anew, one entry per CDR3 protein. The table has 3,000 to 4,000 distinct CDR3 sequences, around 6.7% seen once.

The input for sequencing was normal lung tissue next to the tumor, taken at surgery. The chain couples TRBV7-2 to TRBJ2-7; 7 positions match TRBD1. The sequence was collected from a male donor with early-stage non-small cell lung cancer. The CDR3 loop reads CASSTGQVGEQYF. The CDR3 DNA sequence: TGTGCCAGCAGCACCGGACAGGTTGGGGAGCAGTACTTC.